What follows are 13 T cell receptor beta chains derived from one specimen sequenced in a study of regulatory T cells in long-lasting Graves disease. iRepertoire HTBI primers and Arm-PCR of CDR3 regions built TCR beta libraries. MiXCR, applied by TCRdb to the multiplex PCR reads, yields one record per CDR3 protein. The sample includes about 350,000 distinct CDR3 sequences, over 15% seen only once; the top ten take less than 35%. Noted time point: newly diagnosed GD, antithyroid drugs for less than 3 months. PBMC-derived RNA was used for the TCR library. The same data also went into a second study, on T cells in Graves' hyperthyroidism and ophthalmopathy.

The material sequenced was peripheral blood mononuclear cells (PBMCs), taken at new diagnosis, from a patient treated with antithyroid drugs. These receptors were taken from a man aged 40-49 years with Graves disease.

This clonotype came up many times. This rearrangement joins TRBV29-1 to TRBJ2-7; 8 bases are shared with TRBD2. The CDR3 extends over 12 amino acids. Germline V gene data show CDR1 as SQVTM and CDR2 as ANQGSEA. Trimming removed 5 bases from V and 4 bases from J; junction bases left unmatched: 4. CDR3 nucleotides: TGCAGCGTTTCCCCGGGGGGGTACGAGCAGTACTTC. It specifies CSVSPGGYEQYF.

The chain uses TRBV20-1 and TRBJ2-5; D call uncertain. The CDR3 has 10 residues. Germline V gene lookup returns CDR1 DFQATT and CDR2 SNEGSKA (reference sequence). V was shortened by 6 bases and J by 4 bases, with 6 bases between the two germline ends. Here the CDR3 DNA reads TGCAGTGCGTTCAGAGAGACCCAGTACTTC. This translates into CSAFRETQYF.

This chain links TRBV10-3 with TRBJ2-3; the match to TRBD2 covers 13 bases. The V and J ends lost 10 bases and 4 bases, in that order; junction bases with no gene match: 2. The CDR3 loop spans 13 amino acids. Germline CDR1 ENHRY, CDR2 SYGVKD. DNA for the CDR3: TGTGCCACCGGACTAGCGGGGGCAGATACGCAGTATTTT. Translation gives CATGLAGADTQYF.

This clonotype was seen at least ten times. The rearrangement links TRBV11-3 to TRBJ2-5, with a possible D match to TRBD1 (5 bases). The V and J ends lost 5 bases and 5 bases respectively, with 12 bases between them. Germline V gene lookup returns CDR1 SGHNT and CDR2 YENEEA. This CDR3 spans 13 amino acids. CDR3 coding DNA: TGTGCCAGCAGCGAGACAGAATCCGAGACCCAGTACTTC. Translated, it gives CASSETESETQYF.

This clonotype appeared many times. V is TRBV28 and J is TRBJ1-3; the match to TRBD1 covers 9 bases. The CDR3 has 15 residues. Germline V lookup: CDR1 MDHEN, CDR2 SYDVKM. Unmatched junction bases numbered 5, after V lost 4 bases and J lost 4 bases. CDR3 sequence (DNA): TGTGCCAGCAGTTCATACAGGGGGCCCGGAAACACCATATATTTT. Protein product: CASSSYRGPGNTIYF.

This clonotype was counted at least ten times. The chain employs TRBV19 and TRBJ1-1, with 8 bases aligning to TRBD1. The trim removed 7 bases at V and 5 bases at J, leaving 12 bases unmatched. This CDR3 contains 15 residues. The germline V gene encodes CDR1 LNHDA and CDR2 SQIVND (reference sequence). CDR3 DNA: TGTGCCAGTACCGAGAGAGGACAGGGAGGTACTGAAGCTTTCTTT. Its protein is CASTERGQGGTEAFF.

This clonotype was picked up many times. The chain joins TRBV5-1 to TRBJ2-5; D unclear. Germline-derived CDR1 and CDR2 are SGHRS and YFSETQ. The V and J ends lost 6 bases and 3 bases respectively, with 9 bases between them. The CDR3 extends over 12 amino acids. In nucleotides, the CDR3 is TGCGCCAGCACAGATCTGGAAGAGACCCAGTACTTC. Translation gives CASTDLEETQYF.

This clonotype appeared many times. The V and J genes are TRBV6-5 and TRBJ2-1; 11 bases agree with TRBD2. The CDR3 has 17 residues. Trimming took 3 bases from V and 7 from J; bases not matched to a gene: 11. CDR1 is MNHEY, CDR2 SVGAGI, per germline. DNA of the CDR3: TGTGCCAGCAGTTATCTCGTGAGACTAGCGGGGACTAATGAGCAGTTCTTC. Translated, it gives CASSYLVRLAGTNEQFF.

The table lists this clonotype with a few counts. The V call is TRBV2, the J call TRBJ1-5; D perhaps matches TRBD1 (5 bases). This CDR3 is built from 14 residues. Germline V gene data show CDR1 as SNHLY and CDR2 as FYNNEI. Trimming removed 2 bases at V and 7 bases at J, with 12 bases between. CDR3 DNA: TGTGCCAGCAGTGAACAGGGCAAGAAACAGCCCCAGCATTTT. Encoded protein: CASSEQGKKQPQHF.

J is TRBJ1-5 and V is TRBV30, with D perhaps matching TRBD1 (5 bases). Germline CDR1 reads GTSNPN; CDR2 reads SVGIG (reference sequence). The CDR3 consists of 14 residues. V was pared by 2 bases and J by 2 bases, with 10 bases between. CDR3 nucleotide sequence: TGTGCCTGGAGTTTCCAGGGAGGCAATCAGCCCCAGCATTTT. This encodes CAWSFQGGNQPQHF.

In this sample, this clonotype turned up a few times. This chain joins TRBV29-1 and TRBJ2-7; 8 positions agree with TRBD2. Germline-derived CDR1 and CDR2 are SQVTM and ANQGSEA. Germline trimming cut 6 bases from V and 0 bases from J; bases unmatched to any gene: 4. The CDR3 sequence is 13 residues long. Here the CDR3 reads CSVTSGRSYEQYF. In DNA, the CDR3 is TGCAGCGTAACTAGCGGTCGCTCCTACGAGCAGTACTTC.

This clonotype was observed at least ten times. J is TRBJ2-3 and V is TRBV20-1, with 9 nucleotides matching TRBD2. J was trimmed by 3 bases and V by 1 base; bases with no gene match: 11. In germline, CDR1 is DFQATT, CDR2 SNEGSKA (reference sequence). The length of the CDR3 is 17 residues. CDR3 loop: CSARGFGLAGRTDTQYF. The CDR3 DNA reads TGCAGTGCTAGAGGGTTTGGGCTAGCGGGAAGAACAGATACGCAGTATTTT.

This clonotype was observed at least ten times. J is TRBJ2-3 and V is TRBV7-2; 14 bases agree with TRBD2. The length of the CDR3 is 17 residues. The junction had 4 bases not matched to a gene; V was cut back by 4 bases and J by 1 base. Germline V gene data show CDR1 as SGHTA and CDR2 as FQGNSA. This CDR3 is CASSSGLAGARTDTQYF. The CDR3 nucleotides are TGTGCCAGCAGCTCGGGACTAGCGGGGGCCCGCACAGATACGCAGTATTTT.